This T cell receptor (beta chain) was obtained from a study of T cells after yellow fever vaccination. The study, taken as a whole, reports: Abundant clonotypes (contaminants from the bulk population) could be present in FACS-sorted repertoires.

TCRdb itself ran the 5' RACE reads through MiXCR, one entry per CDR3 protein. The sample holds about 74,000 distinct CDR3 sequences, approximately 7% seen once. In its sample, this clonotype was seen a few times. The antigen is unknown. The sequence was collected from a man younger than 30 who received the YFV17D yellow fever vaccine. Sequences were derived from CD8+ T cells sorted from PBMCs, sampled 5 days after the first yellow fever vaccination.

DNA of the CDR3: TGTGCCACCCGCCCGAACGGGTTAGTGAACACTGAAGCTTTCTTT. Translated, it gives CATRPNGLVNTEAFF. The rearrangement links TRBV6-5 to TRBJ1-1; the D is unclear. CDR1 and CDR2 (germline): MNHEY, SVGAGI. The V end was cut by 10 bases, the J end by 0 bases, with 18 bases between. The CDR3 totals 15 residues.